This T cell receptor beta chain was recovered during a study of T cells in Graves' hyperthyroidism and ophthalmopathy (dated by TCRdb to between 2018 and 2021). Concerning the study at large: Peripheral blood samples were taken at initial diagnosis, before any treatment was given. TCR V-J signatures able to tell the groups apart were searched for in a discovery cohort of 100 patients, of whom over 40 had Graves' ophthalmopathy and 55 to 60 had stable Graves' hyperthyroidism. An independent validation cohort of around 19 hyperthyroidism patients and approximately 17 patients who later progressed to ophthalmopathy tested prospective prediction of ophthalmopathy. The 100 or so discovery patients were randomly split 7:3 into training and test sets. The study also compared thyroid tissue and blood T-cell repertoires from a handful of Graves' hyperthyroidism patients. Following sampling, methimazole starting at 30 mg daily was given to hyperthyroidism patients, and high-dose intravenous methylprednisolone was given to ophthalmopathy patients. According to the paper, TCR Vbeta CDR3 sequencing was carried out on 120 to 150 peripheral blood samples, which came from some 41 ophthalmopathy, some 73 hyperthyroidism and 17 progressor patients. What the work shows at the level of the full study, not this receptor alone: No statistical method was used to set the sample size in advance, and investigators knew the group allocation. In validation, the model predicted progression to ophthalmopathy a median of 6.5 months before onset, with about 64% sensitivity and about 72% specificity. Most expanded thyroid clonotypes (frequency above 0.001) were also found in blood, which suggests that blood repertoires may mirror thyroid immune responses. A 13 V-J signature model separated ophthalmopathy from stable hyperthyroidism, with just over 85% sensitivity and roughly 81% specificity in cross-validation and 80%/75% in testing.

A patient counted as having stable Graves' hyperthyroidism if no progression to ophthalmopathy occurred over 18 months of follow-up. The hyperthyroidism patients were between 18 and 65 years old and newly diagnosed, with a disease duration of less than 2 months. Exclusion was applied to patients with uncontrolled infections, other autoimmune diseases, pregnancy or lactation. Diagnoses relied on clinical symptoms, serum thyroxine and TRAb, thyroid ultrasound and orbital computed tomography. PBMCs were isolated from approximately 10 ml of fresh peripheral blood by Ficoll-Paque density gradient centrifugation. Total RNA was extracted with Trizol reagent, and quality was checked on an Agilent 2100 Bioanalyzer. Its CDR3 holds 15 amino acids, cysteine through phenylalanine. The sequence is cut down to CDR3 DNA, 45 bases in frame from base 1. The V and J ends are trimmed by 0 bases and 2 bases, leaving 11 bases between them. Based on the germline V gene (reference sequence), the CDR1 and CDR2 sequences are MNHEY and SMNVEV.

The table lists this clonotype with many counts. No antigen is known for it. Qualities for individual bases were not recorded, and no much larger clone is one base off. TCR beta CDR3 regions were amplified from RNA transcripts. The first round of RT-PCR for the TCR CDR3 was performed with the HTBI primer set and the Qiagen OneStep RT-PCR kit. Libraries were constructed in a second round of multiplex PCR, after which size selection and purification were carried out. Sequencing of the libraries was done on an Illumina HiSeq2000 using paired-end 100 bp reads. The published analysis was carried out like this. SOAPnuke was used to process the raw data, with reads discarded if the reads contained adapters or uncalled bases, had a mean Phred below 15, or lacked an exact constant-primer or identifier match. COPE v1.2.5 was used to merge high-quality paired reads, and clonotypes were defined as unique nucleotide sequences. MiTCR v1.1 was used to align clonotypes to the IMGT TRBV, TRBD and TRBJ reference segments. Analysis was restricted to V-J combinations with a frequency above 0.0001, which covered about 99% of repertoires. The TCS score was defined as the ratio of F50 (clonal expansion) to E x V (chaos), calculated using BLOSUM62-based TCRdist between CDR3 peptides within each V-J. Welch's t-statistics and random forest reduced several hundred V-J features to 13, which were used in a naive Bayes classifier (R e1071). TCRdb trimmed the raw reads at Q25, called clones with MiXCR and kept productive beta chains. Every CDR3 protein is listed once, alongside the most common genes and DNA of its rows. It is TCRdb's table, rather than the study itself, that gives the V and J calls and clone size. For this sample the table gives 400,000 to 500,000 distinct CDR3 sequences, of which around 15% were detected only once. Of the sample, around 5.3% falls within the top ten clones.

This sequence uses TRBV27 and TRBJ2-7, and perhaps TRBD2 as D gene, on 5 matching bases. The sequence came from a woman aged 18-29 years with Graves' hyperthyroidism. The sequencing sample was made of blood. The CDR3 is CASSLSGGGAYEQYF. The DNA is TGTGCCAGCAGTTTATCGGGTGGAGGAGCCTACGAGCAGTACTTC.